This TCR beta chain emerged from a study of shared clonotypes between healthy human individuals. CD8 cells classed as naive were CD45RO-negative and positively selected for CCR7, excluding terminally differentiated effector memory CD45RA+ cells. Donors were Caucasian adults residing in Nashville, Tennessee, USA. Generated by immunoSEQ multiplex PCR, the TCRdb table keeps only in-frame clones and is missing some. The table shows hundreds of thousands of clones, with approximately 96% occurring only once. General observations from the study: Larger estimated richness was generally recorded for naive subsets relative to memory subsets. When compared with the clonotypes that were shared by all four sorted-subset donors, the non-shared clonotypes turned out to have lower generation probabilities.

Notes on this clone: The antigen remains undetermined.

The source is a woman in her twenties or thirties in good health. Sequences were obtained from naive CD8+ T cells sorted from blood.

The CDR3 nucleotides read TGTGCCAGCAGTTCTTTATACGAGGACAGGGCCGGCAAAGATACGCAGTATTTT. Translating gives CASSSLYEDRAGKDTQYF. This chain joins TRBV28 and TRBJ2-3, with TRBD1 matching 8 bases. V trimming: 4 bases; J trimming: 5 bases; junction bases outside the gene matches: 17. The CDR3 is made up of 18 amino acids. Germline lookup yields CDR1 MDHEN and CDR2 SYDVKM.